Shown below are 13 T cell receptor beta chains from a single sample sequenced in a study of blood T cell repertoires in COVID-19. TCRdb keeps only in-frame clones here, not all; method: immunoSEQ multiplex PCR. The sample holds approximately 220,000 clones, roughly four fifths seen once. Sequencing was performed on peripheral blood. These receptors were obtained from a woman in her seventies with acute or convalescent COVID-19.

This chain joins TRBV5-1 and TRBJ1-6; the D gene is possibly TRBD1 (6 bases). There are 15 residues in the CDR3. V shed 2 bases and J shed 9 bases, with 15 bases lying between them. Per germline, CDR1 SGHRS and CDR2 YFSETQ. The CDR3 protein is CASSLPTGNSSPLHF. In DNA, the CDR3 is TGCGCCAGCAGCTTACCTACAGGGAATAGTTCACCCCTCCACTTT.

CDR3 amino acids: CASSVSRGMQPQHF. The CDR3 DNA sequence: TGTGCCAGTAGTGTAAGTAGGGGGATGCAGCCCCAGCATTTT. The rearrangement joins TRBV19 to TRBJ1-5; D possibly corresponds to TRBD1 (6 bases). The V gene lost 5 bases and the J gene lost 7 bases, with 15 bases spanning the gap. In germline, CDR1 is LNHDA, CDR2 SQIVND (reference sequence). The CDR3 sequence is 14 residues long.

The rearrangement links TRBV5-4 to TRBJ2-3; perhaps TRBD2 as D (5 bases). This CDR3 spans 15 amino acids. Trimming removed 4 bases at V and 2 bases at J, with 14 bases between. Germline loops: CDR1 SGHNT, CDR2 YYREEE (reference sequence). The CDR3 nucleotides read TGTGCCAGCAGCGCCGGACTCACGGACACAGATACGCAGTATTTT. Amino acids: CASSAGLTDTDTQYF.

The chain combines TRBV6-5 with TRBJ1-6; D is possibly TRBD1 (6 bases). There are 16 residues in the CDR3. The V end lost 2 bases, the J end lost 4 bases, and 12 bases lay between the germline ends. The germline V gene has CDR1 MNHEY and CDR2 SVGAGI. The CDR3 DNA reads TGTGCCAGCAGTTACGACTACAGGGATTATAATTCACCCCTCCACTTT. The encoded protein is CASSYDYRDYNSPLHF.

The chain has TRBV19 and TRBJ1-1; a possible D gene is TRBD1 (5 bases). The CDR3 sequence is 16 residues long. Per germline, CDR1 LNHDA and CDR2 SQIVND (reference sequence). Trimming left V 0 bases short and J 4 bases short, with 15 bases between. The CDR3 sequence: CASSIDHVRVGTEAFF. The CDR3 bases are TGTGCCAGTAGTATAGATCACGTCAGGGTGGGCACTGAAGCTTTCTTT.

To note about this clone: This sample includes further DNA sequences coding for the same CDR3. The chain joins TRBV20-1 to TRBJ1-1; D gene uncertain. V lost 3 bases and J lost 1, with 9 bases in between. Germline V gives CDR1 DFQATT, CDR2 SNEGSKA (reference sequence). There are 13 residues in the CDR3. The DNA of the CDR3 is TGCAGTGCTAGTGAACAACCGAACACTGAAGCTTTCTTT. Translated, it gives CSASEQPNTEAFF.

The gene calls are TRBV12-3 or TRBV12-4 and TRBJ1-3, with D uncertain. The CDR3 runs to 13 residues. Between the trimmed V and J ends, which lost 2 bases and 3 bases, there was a span of 5 bases. The CDR3 DNA reads TGTGCCAGCAGTTTAAATATTGGAAACACCATATATTTT. Encoded protein: CASSLNIGNTIYF.

This clone was observed a single time. The chain carries TRBV29-1 and TRBJ2-5; 8 bases align to TRBD1. This CDR3 is 12 amino acids long. V lost 7 bases to trimming and J lost 2 bases; unmatched junction nucleotides: 3. The V gene's germline CDR1 is SQVTM and CDR2 ANQGSEA. CDR3 nucleotide sequence: TGCAGCGCCCGGACAGGGCAAGAGACCCAGTACTTC. Its translation: CSARTGQETQYF.

This clone was picked up one time. This rearrangement joins TRBV5-1 to TRBJ2-5; the match to TRBD2 covers 14 bases. With V trimmed by 3 bases and J by 2 bases, 3 bases remained unmatched. This CDR3 spans 16 amino acids. CDR1 and CDR2 (germline): SGHRS, YFSETQ. CDR3 amino acids: CASSSGLAGVQETQYF. CDR3 nucleotide sequence: TGCGCCAGCAGCTCGGGACTAGCGGGGGTACAAGAGACCCAGTACTTC.

The chain links TRBV7-9 to TRBJ1-6; D gene unclear. Germline V gives CDR1 SEHNR, CDR2 FQNEAQ (reference sequence). Trimming pared 0 bases from V and 7 bases from J, leaving 13 bases between. CDR3 size: 16 residues. The CDR3 protein is CASSLAGGSRNSPLHF. The CDR3 DNA reads TGTGCCAGCAGCTTAGCAGGCGGTTCGAGGAATTCACCCCTCCACTTT.

The CDR3 DNA reads as TGTGCCAGCAGTTACGGTCTAGTCCGCTCAGATACGCAGTATTTT. Amino acids: CASSYGLVRSDTQYF. The chain has TRBV6-2 or TRBV6-3 and TRBJ2-3; unclear D gene. V gave up 2 bases and J gave up 4 bases, with 13 bases separating them. Germline V CDR1 and CDR2: MNHEY, SVGEGT. CDR3 size: 15 residues.

This clone turned up a few times. The genes are TRBV5-1 and TRBJ1-3; tentative D call: TRBD1 (5 bases). The V end lost 2 bases, the J end lost 0 bases, and 12 bases lay between the germline ends. There are 16 residues in the CDR3. CDR1 and CDR2 (germline): SGHRS, YFSETQ. The CDR3 protein is CASSFQGEFSGNTIYF. For the CDR3, the DNA is TGCGCCAGCAGCTTTCAGGGTGAATTCTCTGGAAACACCATATATTTT.

The chain employs TRBV19 and TRBJ1-6; no firm D call. Germline V gives CDR1 LNHDA, CDR2 SQIVND (reference sequence). CDR3 length: 15 amino acids. Trimming removed 5 bases from V and 6 bases from J, with 14 bases in between. CDR3 DNA sequence: TGTGCCAGTAGTCTCCGCCGGGAATCTAATTCACCCCTCCACTTT. Translated, it gives CASSLRRESNSPLHF.